One sample yielded the 18 T cell receptor beta chains listed below, sequenced in a study of molecular identifiers for immune sequencing clone quantification. MiXCR was run by TCRdb on the PCR reads, yielding one entry per CDR3 protein. The data hold under 650,000 distinct CDR3 sequences, with just under 20% observed a single time. The sample taken for sequencing was naive CD8+ T cells from blood, with Jurkat cell RNA spiked in. Subset of the sample: FACS-sorted CD8+CD4-CCR7+CD45RA+ naive T cells. These receptors all come from a human donor in good health. Some libraries in this study had Jurkat cell RNA spiked in.

This clonotype was recorded at least ten times. V is TRBV4-3 and J is TRBJ2-7, with no clear D. The CDR3 contains 15 residues. Germline V gene lookup returns CDR1 LGHNA and CDR2 YSLEER. The V end was cut by 0 bases, the J end by 3 bases, with 12 bases between. CDR3 coding DNA: TGCGCCAGCAGCCAAGATCGGGCCGCAGTCTACGAGCAGTACTTC. It translates to CASSQDRAAVYEQYF.

This clonotype was counted many times. The gene calls are TRBV2 and TRBJ1-1; possibly TRBD1 for D (5 bases). This CDR3 spans 14 amino acids. Trimming removed 4 bases at V and 3 bases at J, with 12 bases between. Germline V gives CDR1 SNHLY, CDR2 FYNNEI. As DNA, the CDR3 is TGTGCCAGCAGTGGGGGGGACGCTGACACTGAAGCTTTCTTT. This sequence encodes CASSGGDADTEAFF.

Ten or more counts support this clonotype. The rearrangement uses TRBV5-1 and TRBJ2-5, with 12 bases lining up with TRBD2. The V and J ends lost 3 bases and 1 base, in that order; junction bases with no gene match: 4. There are 16 residues in the CDR3. Germline V gene lookup returns CDR1 SGHRS and CDR2 YFSETQ. Here the CDR3 reads CASSSLAGGLQETQYF. The CDR3 DNA reads as TGCGCCAGCAGCTCACTAGCGGGGGGACTCCAAGAGACCCAGTACTTC.

The chain is built from TRBV9 and TRBJ2-5; maybe TRBD2 (5 bases). Trimming took off 4 bases at V and 5 bases at J, with 15 bases between the two ends. CDR1 SGDLS and CDR2 YYNGEE come from the germline V gene. The CDR3 contains 14 residues. CDR3 residues: CASSPGDSGETQYF. For the CDR3, the DNA is TGTGCCAGCAGCCCGGGCGACTCGGGGGAGACCCAGTACTTC.

This clonotype was found a few times. The genes are TRBV7-2 and TRBJ1-5; D is undetermined. The germline gives CDR1 SGHTA, CDR2 FQGNSA. V was shortened by 4 bases and J by 3 bases, with 10 bases between the two germline ends. The CDR3 covers 14 residues. CDR3 sequence (DNA): TGTGCCAGCAGCTCAAACAGTTACAATCAGCCCCAGCATTTT. As protein: CASSSNSYNQPQHF.

In its sample, this clonotype was seen many times. The chain combines TRBV20-1 with TRBJ2-7; the match to TRBD1 covers 7 bases. Germline V gene data show CDR1 as DFQATT and CDR2 as SNEGSKA (reference sequence). CDR3 length: 15 amino acids. After removal of 2 bases from V and 4 bases from J, the junction contained 11 bases not matched to a gene. The CDR3 region is CSARREQGIVYEQYF. CDR3 DNA: TGCAGTGCTAGACGAGAACAGGGGATTGTTTACGAGCAGTACTTC.

This clonotype showed up just a few times. It may be a read error: a sequence one base away is much more abundant. Since no conserved phenylalanine or tryptophan closes the CDR3, a read error is the likely cause. The V gene is TRBV7-6, the J gene TRBJ1-1; possible D gene TRBD1, 6 bases. V lost 3 bases, J lost 7 bases, and 21 bases lay in between. Germline loops: CDR1 SGHVS, CDR2 FNYEAQ. The CDR3 consists of 16 residues. The CDR3, as DNA: TGTGCCAGCAGCTTCCCATCAGGTCTGGCAGGGGATGAAGCTTTCCTT. Translated, it gives CASSFPSGLAGDEAFL.

Remarks on this clonotype: The CDR3 ends on some other residue instead of the conserved phenylalanine or tryptophan, so this is likely a read error. The gene calls are TRBV4-1 and TRBJ2-7; 10 nucleotides align to TRBD1. J gave up 2 bases and V 4 bases, and 5 bases lay outside the gene matches. The CDR3 length is 15 residues. The germline V gene has CDR1 MGHRA and CDR2 YSYEKL. The CDR3 DNA follows: TGCGCCAGCAGCCCCACCGGGACAGGGGCCTACGAGCAGTACTCC. Residues: CASSPTGTGAYEQYS.

The table lists this clonotype with many counts. J is TRBJ2-1 and V is TRBV7-2, with D possibly matching TRBD2 (5 bases). Germline CDR1 is SGHTA and CDR2 is FQGNSA. V lost 1 base and J 5 bases, leaving 15 bases between the germline ends. The CDR3 is 16 amino acids. In DNA form, the CDR3 reads TGTGCCAGCAGCTTAGTCTTGGGAGTCGGGGACAATGAGCAGTTCTTC. This codes for CASSLVLGVGDNEQFF.

This rearrangement joins TRBV11-2 to TRBJ2-6; 11 nucleotides match TRBD2. The CDR3 length is 20 residues. Trimming took 6 bases from V and 0 from J; bases not matched to a gene: 13. Germline lookup yields CDR1 SGHAT and CDR2 FQNNGV. The CDR3 protein is CASRQTPGLAAYSGANVLTF. In DNA form, the CDR3 reads TGTGCCAGCAGGCAAACTCCGGGACTAGCGGCTTACTCTGGGGCCAACGTCCTGACTTTC. The full variable domain, rest sourced from reference TRBV11-2 and TRBJ2-6, is EAGVAQSPRYKIIEKRQSVAFWCNPISGHATLYWYQQILGQGPKLLIQFQNNGVVDDSQLPKDRFSAERLKGVDSTLKIQPAKLEDSAVYLCASRQTPGLAAYSGANVLTFGAGSRLTVL.

This clonotype was recorded many times. J is TRBJ2-7 and V is TRBV4-1, with 11 bases lining up with TRBD2. CDR1 and CDR2 (germline): MGHRA, YSYEKL. The CDR3 is 15 amino acids. Trimming took 2 bases from V and 2 from J; bases not matched to a gene: 2. The CDR3 spells CASSQRSGGAYEQYF. In DNA, the CDR3 is TGCGCCAGCAGCCAACGTAGCGGGGGGGCCTACGAGCAGTACTTC.

The gene calls are TRBV3-1 and TRBJ2-3; 8 positions agree with TRBD2. The CDR3 runs 14 residues. Germline V CDR1 and CDR2: LGHDT, YNNKEL (reference sequence). The junction had 5 bases not matched to a gene; V was cut back by 5 bases and J by 4 bases. CDR3: CASSFRLAPDTQYF. DNA of the CDR3: TGTGCCAGCAGCTTCCGACTAGCGCCAGATACGCAGTATTTT.

This clonotype appeared once. This could be a read error, since a much larger clone is one nucleotide away. The chain joins TRBV27 to TRBJ2-3; D call uncertain. Germline lookup yields CDR1 MNHEY and CDR2 SMNVEV (reference sequence). This CDR3 spans 16 amino acids. CDR3 DNA: TGTGCCAGCTGTTTAATCGCCCCGGCTGGCACAGATACGCAGTATTTT. The encoded protein is CASCLIAPAGTDTQYF.

This clonotype was detected ten times or more. J is TRBJ1-6 and V is TRBV28; D not certain. Germline V gene sequence: CDR1 MDHEN, CDR2 SYDVKM. The CDR3 runs 16 residues. The germline V and J ends were trimmed by 6 bases and 6 bases, with 18 bases remaining between them. CDR3 coding DNA: TGTGCCAGCAGAACACCACGAACCAGTTCTAATTCACCCCTCCACTTT. This translates into CASRTPRTSSNSPLHF.

This clonotype was observed at least ten times. The chain couples TRBV27 to TRBJ2-7; D uncertain. The V end was cut by 2 bases, the J end by 0 bases, with 5 bases between. CDR3 length: 13 residues. Germline V CDR1 and CDR2: MNHEY, SMNVEV (reference sequence). The CDR3 DNA follows: TGTGCCAGCAGTTTAACAGACTCCTACGAGCAGTACTTC. This translates into CASSLTDSYEQYF.

Regarding this clonotype: This may arise from a read error, as a much more abundant clone is one base away. Likely a read error: the CDR3 ends without its conserved phenylalanine or tryptophan. The rearrangement uses TRBV19 and TRBJ2-3; the D is unclear. The CDR3 has 15 amino acids. V was clipped by 3 bases and J by 2 bases, with 12 bases between them. CDR1 and CDR2 from the germline V gene are LNHDA and SQIVND (reference sequence). The CDR3 loop is CASSIGGRYTDTQYS. DNA of the CDR3: TGTGCCAGTAGTATTGGCGGACGGTACACAGATACGCAGTATTCT.

This clonotype turned up a few times. V is TRBV24-1 and J is TRBJ1-1; D is ambiguous. Germline CDR1 KGHDR, CDR2 SFDVKD. Trimming left V 9 bases short and J 3 bases short, with 13 bases between. The CDR3 consists of 13 residues. CDR3 protein: CATRSSEYTEAFF. The CDR3 DNA reads as TGTGCCACCCGATCAAGCGAGTACACTGAAGCTTTCTTT.

This clonotype was detected many times. The V and J genes are TRBV6-5 and TRBJ2-1; TRBD1 aligns across 7 bases. CDR1 is MNHEY and CDR2 is SVGAGI in the germline V gene. The CDR3 loop spans 13 amino acids. Trimming cost V 6 bases and J 4 bases; bases outside gene matches: 3. For the CDR3, the DNA is TGTGCCAGCAGCCACAGGGGTTACAATGAGCAGTTCTTC. Protein sequence: CASSHRGYNEQFF.